This T cell receptor beta chain was found in a study of Graves' ophthalmopathy and Graves' hyperthyroidism. Study observations and caveats: Ophthalmopathy versus stable hyperthyroidism: 13-signature model gave just under 90% sensitivity, roughly 81% specificity. The model predicted ophthalmopathy progression with more than 70% sensitivity and 72% to 85% specificity.

RNA transcripts served as template for amplifying TCR beta CDR3 sequences. Following a first-round RT-PCR that used HTBI primers, a second-round multiplex PCR was carried out. Each CDR3 protein is one row after TCRdb ran MiXCR on the multiplex PCR reads. This table holds hundreds of thousands of distinct CDR3 sequences, about a fifth found once. Between the trimmed V and J ends, which lost 0 bases and 1 base, there was a span of 9 bases. Germline lookup yields CDR1 SGHAT and CDR2 FQNNGV. The CDR3 loop spans 15 amino acids. This clonotype has a count of ten or more. Its antigen is undetermined. This clonotype was sampled from a woman aged 18 to 35 with stable Graves' hyperthyroidism. Some clones in this sample may be carry-over from other donors' samples. The chain combines TRBV11-2 with TRBJ1-1; D gene uncertain. What was sequenced was peripheral blood. CDR3 nucleotides: TGTGCCAGCAGCTTAGAGGGCAGCGGGAACACTGAAGCTTTCTTT. This gives the protein CASSLEGSGNTEAFF.